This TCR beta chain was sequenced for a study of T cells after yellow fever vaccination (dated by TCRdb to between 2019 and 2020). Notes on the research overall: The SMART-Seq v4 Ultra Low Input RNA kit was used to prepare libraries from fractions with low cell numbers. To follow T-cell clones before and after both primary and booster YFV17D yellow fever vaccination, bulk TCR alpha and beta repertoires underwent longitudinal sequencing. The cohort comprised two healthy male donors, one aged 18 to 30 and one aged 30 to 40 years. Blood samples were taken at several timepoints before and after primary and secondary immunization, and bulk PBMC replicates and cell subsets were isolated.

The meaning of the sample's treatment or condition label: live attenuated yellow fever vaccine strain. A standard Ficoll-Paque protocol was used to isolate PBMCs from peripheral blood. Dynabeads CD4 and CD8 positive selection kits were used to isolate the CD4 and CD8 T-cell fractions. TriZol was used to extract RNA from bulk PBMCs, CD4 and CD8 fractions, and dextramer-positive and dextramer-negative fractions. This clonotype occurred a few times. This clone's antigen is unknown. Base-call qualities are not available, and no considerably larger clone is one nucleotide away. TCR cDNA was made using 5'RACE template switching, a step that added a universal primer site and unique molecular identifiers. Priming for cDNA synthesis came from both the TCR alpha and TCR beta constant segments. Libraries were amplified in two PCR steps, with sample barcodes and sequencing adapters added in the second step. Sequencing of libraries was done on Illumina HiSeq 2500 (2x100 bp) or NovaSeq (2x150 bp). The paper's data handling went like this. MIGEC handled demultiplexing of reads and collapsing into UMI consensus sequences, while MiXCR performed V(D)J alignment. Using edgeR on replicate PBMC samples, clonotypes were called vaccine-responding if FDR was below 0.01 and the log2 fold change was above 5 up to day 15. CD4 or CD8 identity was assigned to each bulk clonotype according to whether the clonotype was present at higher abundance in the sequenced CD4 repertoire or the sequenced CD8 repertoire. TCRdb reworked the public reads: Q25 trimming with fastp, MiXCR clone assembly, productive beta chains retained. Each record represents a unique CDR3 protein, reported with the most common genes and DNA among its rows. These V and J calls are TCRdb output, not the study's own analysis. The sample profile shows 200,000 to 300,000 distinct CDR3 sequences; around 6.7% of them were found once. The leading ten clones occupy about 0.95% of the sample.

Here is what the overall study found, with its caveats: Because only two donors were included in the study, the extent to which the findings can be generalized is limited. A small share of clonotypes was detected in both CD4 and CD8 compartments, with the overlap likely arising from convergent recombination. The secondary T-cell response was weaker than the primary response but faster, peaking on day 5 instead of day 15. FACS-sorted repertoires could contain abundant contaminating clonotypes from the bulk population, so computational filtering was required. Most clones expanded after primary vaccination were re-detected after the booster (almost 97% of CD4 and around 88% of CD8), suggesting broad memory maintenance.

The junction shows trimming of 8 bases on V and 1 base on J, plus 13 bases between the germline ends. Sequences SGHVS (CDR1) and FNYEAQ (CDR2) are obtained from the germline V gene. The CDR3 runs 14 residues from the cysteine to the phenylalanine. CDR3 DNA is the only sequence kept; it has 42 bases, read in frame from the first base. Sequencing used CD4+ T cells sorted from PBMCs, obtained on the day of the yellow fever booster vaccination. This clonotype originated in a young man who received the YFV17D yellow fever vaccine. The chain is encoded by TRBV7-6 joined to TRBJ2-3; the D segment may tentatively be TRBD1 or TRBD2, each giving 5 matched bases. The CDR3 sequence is CASVLGPRTDTQYF. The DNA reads TGTGCCAGCGTCTTGGGACCGCGCACAGATACGCAGTATTTT.